Given below is one T cell receptor beta chain in context. Its specificity is unknown. Germline V gene lookup returns CDR1 SGHVS and CDR2 FQNEAQ. With 6 bases removed from V and 6 bases from J, the gap between germline ends came to 15 bases. The CDR3 is 14 residues long. Time point described: week 23, last vaccination. Doses consisted of 300 ug of mutant IDH1 20-mer peptide each, paired with topical imiquimod. The sample comes from a study of a mutant IDH1 vaccine in newly diagnosed glioma. Libraries were prepared by immunoSEQ multiplex PCR; TCRdb keeps only in-frame clonotypes and omits some of them. This table holds tens of thousands of clones, over 75% found once.

Material: PBMCs, obtained from a glioma patient whose treatment included an IDH1 peptide vaccine. This TCR was sampled from a man between 18 and 29 years old with glioma. The chain carries TRBV7-8 and TRBJ1-5; a possible D gene is TRBD1 (6 bases). In DNA, the CDR3 is TGTGCCAGCAGTAATGGGAGAGGGGGTCAGCCCCAGCATTTT. Translating gives CASSNGRGGQPQHF.